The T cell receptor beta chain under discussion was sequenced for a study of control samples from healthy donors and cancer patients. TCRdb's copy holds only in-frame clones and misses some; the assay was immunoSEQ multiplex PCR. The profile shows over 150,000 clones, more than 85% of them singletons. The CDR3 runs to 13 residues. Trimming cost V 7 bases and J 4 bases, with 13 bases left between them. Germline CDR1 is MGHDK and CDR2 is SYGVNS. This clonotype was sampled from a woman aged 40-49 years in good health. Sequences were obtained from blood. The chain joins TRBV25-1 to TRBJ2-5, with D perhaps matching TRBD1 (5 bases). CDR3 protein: CASKPGMIETQYF. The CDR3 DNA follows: TGTGCCAGCAAGCCAGGGATGATAGAGACCCAGTACTTC.